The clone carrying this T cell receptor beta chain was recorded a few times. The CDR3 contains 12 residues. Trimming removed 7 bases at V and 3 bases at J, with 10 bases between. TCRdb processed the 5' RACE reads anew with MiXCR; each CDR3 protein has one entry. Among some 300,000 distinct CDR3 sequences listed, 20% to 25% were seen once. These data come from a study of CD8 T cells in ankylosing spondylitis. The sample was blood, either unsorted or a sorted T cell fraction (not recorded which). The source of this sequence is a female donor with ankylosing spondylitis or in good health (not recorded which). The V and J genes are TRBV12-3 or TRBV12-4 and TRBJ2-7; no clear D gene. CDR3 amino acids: CASTPGRYEQYF. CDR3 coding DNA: TGTGCCAGCACCCCTGGACGCTACGAGCAGTACTTC.